The T cell receptor (beta chain) under discussion was sequenced for a study of blood T cell repertoires in COVID-19. Study as a whole: The United States, Italy and Spain provided the acute and convalescent COVID-19 samples.

This CDR3 is built from 14 residues. Germline V gene sequence: CDR1 LNHDA, CDR2 SQIVND (reference sequence). Trimming shortened V by 3 bases and J by 1 base, and 9 bases separated the two germline ends. Assay: immunoSEQ multiplex PCR; the TCRdb copy retains only in-frame clones and omits some. The sample holds tens of thousands of clones, roughly 83% seen once. Sequenced: peripheral blood. The chain recombines TRBV19 with TRBJ1-1, with D possibly TRBD1 on 5 matching bases. The receptor was isolated from a human donor with acute or convalescent COVID-19. The donor label of this sample is uncertain. CDR3 region: CASSMGLGNTEAFF. The CDR3 DNA sequence: TGTGCCAGTAGTATGGGGCTGGGGAACACTGAAGCTTTCTTT.